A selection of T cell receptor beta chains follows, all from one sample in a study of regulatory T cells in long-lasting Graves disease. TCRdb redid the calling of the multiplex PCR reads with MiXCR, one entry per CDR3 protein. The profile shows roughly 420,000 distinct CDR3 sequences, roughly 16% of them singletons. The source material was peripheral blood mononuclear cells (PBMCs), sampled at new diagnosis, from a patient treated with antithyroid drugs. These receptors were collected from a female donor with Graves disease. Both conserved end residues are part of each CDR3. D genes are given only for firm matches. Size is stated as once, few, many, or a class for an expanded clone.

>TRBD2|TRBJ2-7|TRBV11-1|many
CASSLYLAESYEQYF
TGTGCCAGCAGCTTATACCTAGCGGAATCCTACGAGCAGTACTTC
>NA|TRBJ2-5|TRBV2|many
CASSEVQETQYF
TGTGCCAGCAGCGAGGTACAAGAGACCCAGTACTTC
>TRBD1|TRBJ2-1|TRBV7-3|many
CASRFPGQGNYNEQFF
TGTGCCAGCAGATTCCCGGGACAGGGGAACTACAATGAGCAGTTCTTC
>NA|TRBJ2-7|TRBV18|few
CASSPRGTGSDEQYF
TGTGCCAGCTCACCACGAGGGACTGGCTCGGACGAGCAGTACTTC
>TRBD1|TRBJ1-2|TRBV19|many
CASSRSSDRVSNYGYTF
TGTGCCAGTAGTCGCTCCTCGGACAGGGTCTCAAACTATGGCTACACCTTC
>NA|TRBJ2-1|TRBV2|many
CASSDDGVEQFF
TGTGCCAGCAGTGATGATGGGGTTGAGCAGTTCTTC
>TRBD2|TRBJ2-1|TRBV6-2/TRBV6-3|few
CASSYGLSVALNSGRAANEQFF
TGTGCCAGCAGTTACGGTTTATCTGTTGCCCTGAATAGCGGGAGGGCCGCGAATGAGCAGTTCTTC
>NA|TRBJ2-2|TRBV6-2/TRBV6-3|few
CASSEQGGVNTGELFF
TGTGCCAGCAGTGAACAGGGTGGTGTGAACACCGGGGAGCTGTTTTTT
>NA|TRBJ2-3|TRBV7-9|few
CASSLQRTTDTQYF
TGTGCCAGCAGCTTACAGAGGACAACAGATACGCAGTATTTT
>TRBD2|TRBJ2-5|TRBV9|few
CASSLHLGLAGQETQYF
TGTGCCAGCAGCCTCCACCTTGGGCTAGCGGGACAAGAGACCCAGTACTTC
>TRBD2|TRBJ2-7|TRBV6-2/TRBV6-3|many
CASSTLRGAGVYEQYF
TGTGCCAGCAGTACCCTCCGAGGAGCGGGGGTCTACGAGCAGTACTTC